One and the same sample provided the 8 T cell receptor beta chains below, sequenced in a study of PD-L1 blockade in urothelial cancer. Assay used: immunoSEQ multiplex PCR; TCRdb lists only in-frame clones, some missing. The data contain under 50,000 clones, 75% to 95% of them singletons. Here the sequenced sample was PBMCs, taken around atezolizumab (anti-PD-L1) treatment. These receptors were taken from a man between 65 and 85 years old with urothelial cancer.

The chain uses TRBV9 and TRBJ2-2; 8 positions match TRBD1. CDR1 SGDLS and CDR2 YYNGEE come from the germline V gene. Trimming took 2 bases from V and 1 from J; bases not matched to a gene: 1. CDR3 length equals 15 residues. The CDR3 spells CASSVGTGNTGELFF. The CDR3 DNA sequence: TGTGCCAGCAGCGTGGGGACAGGGAACACCGGGGAGCTGTTTTTT.

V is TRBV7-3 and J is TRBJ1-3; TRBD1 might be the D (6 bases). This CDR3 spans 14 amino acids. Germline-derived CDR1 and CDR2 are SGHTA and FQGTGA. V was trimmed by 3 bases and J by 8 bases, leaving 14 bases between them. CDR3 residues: CASSLAGRGDTIYF. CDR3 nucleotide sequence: TGTGCCAGCAGCTTGGCGGGCAGGGGAGACACCATATATTTT.

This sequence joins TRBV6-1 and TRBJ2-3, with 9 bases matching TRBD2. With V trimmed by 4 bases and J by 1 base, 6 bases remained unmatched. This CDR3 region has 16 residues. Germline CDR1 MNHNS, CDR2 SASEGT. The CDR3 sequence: CASSGSRTSGTDTQYF. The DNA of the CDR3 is TGTGCCAGCAGTGGGAGTAGGACTAGCGGCACAGATACGCAGTATTTT.

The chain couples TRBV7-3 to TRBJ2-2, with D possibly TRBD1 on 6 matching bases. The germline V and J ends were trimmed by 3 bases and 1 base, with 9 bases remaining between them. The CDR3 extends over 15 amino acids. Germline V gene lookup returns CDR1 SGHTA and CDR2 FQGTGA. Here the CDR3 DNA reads TGTGCCAGCAGCTTGTCGGGACAGAACACCGGGGAGCTGTTTTTT. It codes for CASSLSGQNTGELFF.

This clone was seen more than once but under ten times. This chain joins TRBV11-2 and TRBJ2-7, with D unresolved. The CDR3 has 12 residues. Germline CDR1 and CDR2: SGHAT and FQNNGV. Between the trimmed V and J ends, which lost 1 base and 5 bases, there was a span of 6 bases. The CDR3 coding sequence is TGTGCCAGCAGCTTAGGTAAAAACGAGCAGTACTTC. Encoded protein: CASSLGKNEQYF.

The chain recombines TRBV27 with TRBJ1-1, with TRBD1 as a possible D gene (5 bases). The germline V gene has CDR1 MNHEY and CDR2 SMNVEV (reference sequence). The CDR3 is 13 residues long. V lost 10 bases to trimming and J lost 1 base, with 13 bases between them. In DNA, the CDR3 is TGTGCCACGCGGGACGGCTGGAACACTGAAGCTTTCTTT. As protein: CATRDGWNTEAFF.

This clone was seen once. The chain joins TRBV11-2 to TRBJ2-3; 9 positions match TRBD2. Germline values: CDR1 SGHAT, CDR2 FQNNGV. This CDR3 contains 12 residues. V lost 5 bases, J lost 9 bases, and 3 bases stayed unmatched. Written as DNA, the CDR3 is TGTGCCAGCAGCCCGGGACTAGCCACGCAGTATTTT. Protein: CASSPGLATQYF.

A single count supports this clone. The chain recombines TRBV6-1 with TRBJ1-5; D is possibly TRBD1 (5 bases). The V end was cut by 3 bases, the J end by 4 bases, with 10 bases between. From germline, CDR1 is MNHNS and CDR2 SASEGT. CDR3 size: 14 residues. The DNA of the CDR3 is TGTGCCAGCAGTGAGGGGGGGGTGAATCAGCCCCAGCATTTT. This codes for CASSEGGVNQPQHF.